The 14 T cell receptor beta chains listed next were all sequenced from one sample in a study of cytomegalovirus exposure and HLA in healthy donors. PCR was performed using 60 Vbeta and 13 Jbeta primers. Only in-frame clones appear in the TCRdb table, and some are missing; sequencing was by immunoSEQ multiplex PCR. The sample carries 150,000 or so clones, 84% recorded once. The sequenced sample consisted of PBMCs. These receptors were collected from a man aged 25 to 40 in good health and CMV-seronegative.

This chain joins TRBV18 and TRBJ2-1; TRBD1 might be the D (7 bases). Trimming removed 2 bases at V and 3 bases at J, with 11 bases between. This CDR3 has 15 amino acids. Germline loops: CDR1 KGHSH, CDR2 LQKENI. CDR3 nucleotides: TGTGCCAGCTCACCATCCCAGGGGGGCTACAATGAGCAGTTCTTC. It is translated as CASSPSQGGYNEQFF.

The chain carries TRBV4-2 and TRBJ2-2; the D gene is possibly TRBD2 (5 bases). This CDR3 spans 14 amino acids. V was clipped by 4 bases and J by 7 bases, with 13 bases between them. In germline, CDR1 is LGHNA, CDR2 YNFKEQ. CDR3 DNA sequence: TGTGCCAGCAGCCCCTCATTCCGGGGCGGGGAGCTGTTTTTT. Translated: CASSPSFRGGELFF.

V and J are TRBV4-1 and TRBJ2-7, with 7 bases aligning to TRBD2. The CDR3 loop spans 16 amino acids. The ends lost 3 bases at V and 4 bases at J; junction bases unmatched: 12. Germline-derived CDR1 and CDR2 are MGHRA and YSYEKL. The CDR3 region is CASSQEPPGGSYEQYF. The CDR3 coding sequence is TGCGCCAGCAGCCAGGAACCCCCGGGAGGCTCATACGAGCAGTACTTC.

The rearrangement uses TRBV5-4 and TRBJ1-2; D is unresolved. The CDR3 covers 14 residues. The V gene lost 3 bases and the J gene lost 4 bases, with 13 bases spanning the gap. Looked up from germline, CDR1 is SGHNT and CDR2 is YYREEE (reference sequence). CDR3 DNA: TGTGCCAGCAGCTCCGCTGGGCGCGTCTATGGCTACACCTTC. Translation gives CASSSAGRVYGYTF.

The rearrangement links TRBV27 to TRBJ1-3; tentatively, D is TRBD1 (5 bases). The germline gives CDR1 MNHEY, CDR2 SMNVEV (reference sequence). Between the trimmed V and J ends, which lost 5 bases and 3 bases, there was a span of 17 bases. CDR3 length: 16 residues. DNA for the CDR3: TGTGCCAGCAGTCCCTGGCAGGGTAATTTTGGAAACACCATATATTTT. Translating gives CASSPWQGNFGNTIYF.

The chain uses TRBV19 and TRBJ2-7; D possibly corresponds to TRBD1 (6 bases). Trimming left V 4 bases short and J 2 bases short, with 21 bases between. Germline-derived CDR1 and CDR2 are LNHDA and SQIVND (reference sequence). The CDR3 runs to 17 residues. The CDR3 spells CASSTRETGLSTYEQYF. DNA for the CDR3: TGTGCCAGTAGTACCCGGGAAACAGGGTTATCGACCTACGAGCAGTACTTC.

The table lists this clone with a few counts. V gene TRBV27 combines with J gene TRBJ2-7, with 7 bases that match TRBD2. This CDR3 is 15 amino acids long. Germline-derived CDR1 and CDR2 are MNHEY and SMNVEV (reference sequence). Trimming removed 5 bases from V and 0 bases from J; junction bases left unmatched: 7. The CDR3 bases are TGTGCCAGCAGTGCCGTAGGGGACTACTCCTACGAGCAGTACTTC. Translation: CASSAVGDYSYEQYF.

The genes are TRBV11-2 and TRBJ1-1; TRBD1 matches 8 bases. This CDR3 contains 15 residues. Trimming took 5 bases from V and 5 from J; bases not matched to a gene: 10. The germline V gene encodes CDR1 SGHAT and CDR2 FQNNGV. The CDR3 nucleotides read TGTGCCAGCAGCCCCGGCCAGGGGGCAGAGACTGAAGCTTTCTTT. Amino acids: CASSPGQGAETEAFF.

This clone was seen a handful of times. In DNA form, the CDR3 reads TGCGCCAGCAGCCAAGATGAGCGCAACGAGCAGTACTTC. Protein: CASSQDERNEQYF. The chain combines TRBV4-1 with TRBJ2-7; D unclear. Germline V lookup: CDR1 MGHRA, CDR2 YSYEKL. The CDR3 extends over 13 amino acids. Trimming shortened V by 0 bases and J by 5 bases, and 8 bases separated the two germline ends.

The chain's CDR3 is CASSLPTSGGSYNEQFF. The DNA for the CDR3 is TGCGCCAGCAGCTTGCCGACTAGCGGGGGGTCCTACAATGAGCAGTTCTTC. V is TRBV5-1 and J is TRBJ2-1; 13 bases line up with TRBD2. CDR1 and CDR2 (germline): SGHRS, YFSETQ. V lost 1 base to trimming and J lost 1 base; unmatched junction nucleotides: 2. CDR3 size: 17 residues.

This CDR3 reads CAWGPGQGKGGYTF. CDR3 sequence (DNA): TGTGCCTGGGGACCGGGACAGGGGAAGGGTGGCTACACCTTC. V is TRBV30 and J is TRBJ1-2, with 10 positions matching TRBD1. This CDR3 comprises 14 residues. V lost 5 bases and J lost 7; bases outside the gene matches: 10. Germline V CDR1 and CDR2: GTSNPN, SVGIG (reference sequence).

This sequence joins TRBV18 and TRBJ1-1, with D uncertain. CDR3 length: 14 residues. Germline CDR1 reads KGHSH; CDR2 reads LQKENI. Trimming left V 2 bases short and J 3 bases short, with 10 bases between. The CDR3 DNA reads as TGTGCCAGCTCACCAGGGCAGGACTACACTGAAGCTTTCTTT. Amino acid sequence: CASSPGQDYTEAFF.

This chain connects TRBV6-6 to TRBJ2-7; D possibly corresponds to TRBD2 (7 bases). This CDR3 contains 15 residues. Deletions cut 1 base from V and 9 bases from J, with 19 bases between. CDR1 is MNHNY and CDR2 is SVGAGI in the germline V gene (reference sequence). For the CDR3, the DNA is TGTGCCAGCAGTTACTGGGAGGGGGGCACGGAGGGGCAGTACTTC. Protein product: CASSYWEGGTEGQYF.

The V call is TRBV5-1, the J call TRBJ2-5, with TRBD2 matching over 12 bases. Matching the DNA end better, TRBJ2-7 makes the J call doubtful. The germline V gene encodes CDR1 SGHRS and CDR2 YFSETQ. The CDR3 runs 15 residues. Here the CDR3 reads CASSLRTSGNYEQYF. As DNA, the CDR3 is TGCGCCAGCAGCTTGAGGACTAGCGGGAACTACGAGCAGTACTTC.